This is a list of T cell receptor beta chains from one sample in a study of early stage breast cancer tumors. Assay: immunoSEQ multiplex PCR; the TCRdb copy retains only in-frame clones and omits some. The profile shows around 48,000 clones, about 89% of them singletons. The material sequenced was blood. The receptor source for this set is a person between 65 and 79 years old with breast cancer. The CDR3 runs from the conserved cysteine through the conserved F or W. D genes are given only for firm matches. Rows may omit the clone size; those that give it use once, few, many or a size class.

clone_size j_call cdr3_length v_call d_call cdr3_aa cdr3_nt
. TRBJ2-1 14 TRBV18 TRBD2 CASSPGLAQYEQFF TGTGCCAGCTCACCGGGACTAGCCCAATATGAGCAGTTCTTC
once TRBJ2-3 14 TRBV4-2 . CASSQERLTDTQYF TGTGCCAGCAGCCAAGAGCGGCTCACAGATACGCAGTATTTT
. TRBJ1-5 15 TRBV2 TRBD1 CASSRGTGGNQPQHF TGTGCCAGCAGTCGCGGGACAGGGGGGAATCAGCCCCAGCATTTT
. TRBJ2-3 14 TRBV29-1 TRBD2 CSVARLAGKDTQYF TGCAGCGTTGCCAGACTAGCGGGTAAAGATACGCAGTATTTT
. TRBJ2-7 15 TRBV5-1 . CASSPSPGDAYEQYF TGCGCCAGCAGTCCGAGTCCGGGTGACGCCTACGAGCAGTACTTC
. TRBJ1-4 14 TRBV30 TRBD1 CAWSLNTGEEKLFF TGTGCCTGGAGTCTCAATACAGGGGAGGAAAAACTGTTTTTT
. TRBJ1-1 16 TRBV9 TRBD1 CASSVEGAGWDTEAFF TGTGCCAGCAGCGTAGAGGGGGCGGGATGGGACACTGAAGCTTTCTTT
. TRBJ1-1 15 TRBV7-9 TRBD1 CASSLLQGADTEAFF TGTGCCAGCAGCCTACTTCAGGGGGCGGACACTGAAGCTTTCTTT
. TRBJ2-1 15 TRBV6-1 TRBD2 CASSPMGGGYNEQFF TGTGCCAGCAGTCCAATGGGCGGGGGGTACAATGAGCAGTTCTTC
. TRBJ2-5 15 TRBV4-1 TRBD2 CASSQLAGGKETQYF TGCGCCAGCAGCCAACTAGCGGGAGGGAAAGAGACCCAGTACTTC
. TRBJ2-7 12 TRBV30 . CAWSVLSLEQYF TGTGCCTGGAGTGTTCTTTCTTTGGAGCAGTACTTC
few TRBJ1-1 15 TRBV5-1 TRBD1 CASSSVRGMNTEAFF TGCGCCAGCAGCTCCGTCAGGGGGATGAACACTGAAGCTTTCTTT
. TRBJ2-7 15 TRBV11-2 TRBD1 CASSLGPGQGYEQYF TGTGCCAGCAGCTTAGGACCGGGACAGGGCTACGAGCAGTACTTC
. TRBJ2-7 15 TRBV6-5 . CASSYSSMASGEQYF TGTGCCAGCAGTTACTCGTCCATGGCATCGGGAGAGCAGTACTTC
. TRBJ2-3 13 TRBV6-4 . CASSDVNSDTQYF TGTGCCAGCAGTGATGTTAACTCAGATACGCAGTATTTT
. TRBJ2-2 16 TRBV30 TRBD2 CAWRLGGGPGAGELFF TGTGCCTGGAGGCTCGGGGGAGGGCCCGGGGCCGGGGAGCTGTTTTTT
. TRBJ2-7 15 TRBV27 . CASSFQGGIVYEQYF TGTGCCAGCAGTTTCCAAGGGGGAATAGTCTACGAGCAGTACTTC
. TRBJ1-5 12 TRBV5-6 . CASSLVGEPQHF TGTGCCAGCAGCTTGGTTGGAGAGCCCCAGCATTTT
. TRBJ2-5 14 TRBV5-1 TRBD2 CASGDGRAEETQYF TGCGCCAGCGGGGACGGGAGGGCCGAAGAGACCCAGTACTTC
. TRBJ1-2 15 TRBV6-5 TRBD1 CASSYPTSGGYGYTF TGTGCCAGCAGTTACCCGACTTCAGGGGGCTATGGCTACACCTTC
. TRBJ1-3 13 TRBV5-1 . CASSLDQVNTIYF TGCGCCAGCAGCTTGGACCAGGTTAACACCATATATTTT
. TRBJ1-5 16 TRBV6-6 . CASSLKTQGSNQPQHF TGTGCCAGCAGCCTTAAGACCCAGGGTAGCAATCAGCCCCAGCATTTT
once TRBJ1-3 15 TRBV2 . CASDAGLRSGNTIYF TGTGCCAGTGACGCGGGGCTCCGCTCTGGAAACACCATATATTTT
. TRBJ2-5 15 TRBV5-1 . CASILGGSGQETQYF TGCGCCAGCATCCTGGGAGGCAGCGGCCAAGAGACCCAGTACTTC
. TRBJ1-2 13 TRBV6-5 . CASSYSIVDGYTF TGTGCCAGCAGTTACTCGATAGTCGATGGCTACACCTTC
once TRBJ2-1 15 TRBV6-5 TRBD1 CASTIGTGAYNEQFF TGTGCCAGCACCATCGGGACAGGGGCCTACAATGAGCAGTTCTTC
. TRBJ1-4 16 TRBV6-1 TRBD1 CASSEAGGQGSEKLFF TGTGCCAGCAGTGAAGCGGGGGGACAGGGGTCGGAAAAACTGTTTTTT
. TRBJ2-7 15 TRBV6-5 TRBD1 CASSRGGQGYTKQYF TGTGCCAGCAGTAGAGGGGGACAGGGGTATACGAAGCAGTACTTC
. TRBJ1-2 14 TRBV7-9 . CASSQSRGTYGYTF TGTGCCAGCAGCCAATCCCGGGGAACATATGGCTACACCTTC
once TRBJ2-7 10 TRBV28 . CATLGGATYF TGTGCCACCCTAGGGGGGGCTACTTACTTC
. TRBJ2-7 15 TRBV2 . CASSPGPGLPAEQYF TGTGCCAGCAGTCCCGGGCCGGGACTCCCGGCCGAGCAGTACTTC
. TRBJ1-2 14 TRBV29-1 . CSVRRQALNYGYTF TGCAGCGTTCGCCGACAGGCCCTGAACTATGGCTACACCTTC
. TRBJ2-6 17 TRBV10-3 TRBD1 CAISVGTGGPGANVLTF TGTGCCATCAGTGTAGGGACAGGGGGCCCTGGGGCCAACGTCCTGACTTTC
. TRBJ2-3 15 TRBV19 TRBD1 CASSSPGGAADTQYF TGTGCCAGTAGTTCACCAGGGGGCGCGGCAGATACGCAGTATTTT
once TRBJ1-2 14 TRBV5-8 . CASSLGQGVYGYTF TGTGCCAGCAGCTTGGGCCAGGGTGTTTATGGCTACACCTTC
. TRBJ1-2 14 TRBV6-5 . CASSRARDAGGYTF TGTGCCAGCAGCCGAGCGAGGGATGCTGGCGGCTACACCTTC
once TRBJ2-3 14 TRBV11-3 TRBD1 CASSRDREEDTQYF TGTGCCAGCAGTCGGGACAGGGAGGAAGATACGCAGTATTTT
. TRBJ1-2 14 TRBV27 . CASSQRDEGLGYTF TGTGCCAGCAGTCAGCGGGACGAGGGTCTTGGCTACACCTTC
. TRBJ1-1 16 TRBV27 . CASSNLPHLKNTEAFF TGTGCCAGCAGTAATCTCCCACACCTTAAGAACACTGAAGCTTTCTTT
. TRBJ1-2 15 TRBV7-9 . CASSSLLGGLYGYTF TGTGCCAGCAGCTCCCTATTGGGAGGGCTCTATGGCTACACCTTC
. TRBJ1-2 11 TRBV19 . CASGRGYGYTF TGTGCCAGTGGTAGAGGGTATGGCTACACCTTC
. TRBJ1-2 15 TRBV6-1 TRBD1 CASTVGGLPNYGYTF TGTGCCAGCACCGTAGGGGGCCTCCCCAACTATGGCTACACCTTC
once TRBJ2-6 19 TRBV4-3 . CASSQGMGLSFSGANVLTF TGCGCCAGCAGCCAAGGCATGGGGCTATCTTTCTCTGGGGCCAACGTCCTGACTTTC
. TRBJ1-2 15 TRBV7-9 . CASTSLGARSGGYTF TGTGCCAGCACCAGTTTGGGGGCCAGGAGTGGGGGCTACACCTTC
. TRBJ2-7 15 TRBV18 . CASSAGGQGFDEQYF TGTGCCAGCTCAGCTGGGGGCCAGGGGTTCGACGAGCAGTACTTC
few TRBJ1-1 14 TRBV30 . CAWRSQSLNTEAFF TGTGCCTGGAGATCCCAGTCTTTGAACACTGAAGCTTTCTTT
. TRBJ2-1 14 TRBV10-1 TRBD2 CASSASGGNNEQFF TGCGCCAGCAGTGCGAGCGGGGGGAACAATGAGCAGTTCTTC
. TRBJ2-4 13 TRBV2 TRBD1 CASSRDRQNIQYF TGTGCCAGCAGTCGGGACAGACAAAACATTCAGTACTTC
. TRBJ1-2 13 TRBV5-5 . CASSLTTSYGYTF TGTGCCAGCAGCTTGACAACATCCTATGGCTACACCTTC
. TRBJ1-1 13 TRBV7-3 . CASSFQMNTEAFF TGTGCCAGCAGCTTTCAAATGAACACTGAAGCTTTCTTT